This paragraph covers one T cell receptor (beta chain) sequence. The sample carries other DNA sequences with the same CDR3. Per the original data handling: Estimates of nucleated cell counts were drawn from the amplification of reference gene primers. The assay was immunoSEQ multiplex PCR, and TCRdb's table has in-frame clones only and misses some. V and J calls and clone size are copied from that table; D and trimming were computed from the DNA. The table records some 320,000 clones, 75% to 90% of them present only once. This CDR3 is 13 amino acids long. Germline V gene data show CDR1 as SGHTA and CDR2 as FQGNSA. The ends were cut back, 0 bases at V and 1 base at J, with 4 bases in the middle. Participant reports of clinical history set cohort assignment. Two negative PCRs, clearance, or symptom resolution were required of recovered Cohort 3 donors. The record originates from a study of blood T cell repertoires in COVID-19.

The sequence was collected from a man aged 55 to 70 who had recovered from COVID-19. The source material was PBMCs or T cells enriched from blood (not recorded which). The chain links TRBV7-2 to TRBJ2-7; no reliable D call. The CDR3 is CASSLARSYEQYF. CDR3 nucleotides: TGTGCCAGCAGCTTAGCCAGGTCCTACGAGCAGTACTTC.